These 16 T cell receptor beta chains were all obtained from the same sample, sequenced in a study of CD8 T cells in ankylosing spondylitis. Their recognized antigens are unknown. Study-level points and caveats: A TCR beta motif of 8 or 9 highly homologous variants appeared characteristic of ankylosing spondylitis blood.

TCRdb reanalysed the 5' RACE reads using MiXCR and keeps one entry per CDR3 protein. The sample has some 800,000 distinct CDR3 sequences; about 12% are singletons. What was sequenced was blood, either unsorted or a sorted T cell fraction (not recorded which). All receptors come from a male donor with ankylosing spondylitis.

In this sample, this clonotype turned up a few times. The V gene is TRBV7-2, the J gene TRBJ2-2; TRBD1 might be the D (6 bases). Trimming shortened V by 2 bases and J by 3 bases, and 10 bases separated the two germline ends. This CDR3 is 15 amino acids long. CDR1 and CDR2 from the germline V gene are SGHTA and FQGNSA. DNA for the CDR3: TGTGCCAGCAGCTTACTGGGGGCGCACACCGGGGAGCTGTTTTTT. Translation: CASSLLGAHTGELFF.

The genes are TRBV6-1 and TRBJ1-4; 9 bases fit TRBD1. The ends lost 6 bases at V and 5 bases at J; junction bases unmatched: 7. In germline, CDR1 is MNHNS, CDR2 SASEGT. The CDR3 is 15 amino acids. The CDR3 spells CASSIRTGDNEKLFF. The CDR3 DNA follows: TGTGCCAGCAGCATACGGACAGGGGACAATGAAAAACTGTTTTTT.

This clonotype turned up a few times. This chain connects TRBV20-1 to TRBJ2-7, with D perhaps matching TRBD1 or TRBD2 (5 bases each). The CDR3 spans 13 residues. V lost 6 bases and J 1 base, leaving 13 bases between the germline ends. Germline V gene data show CDR1 as DFQATT and CDR2 as SNEGSKA (reference sequence). The CDR3 sequence: CSAAWGSSYEQYF. CDR3 coding DNA: TGCAGTGCCGCCTGGGGGAGTTCCTACGAGCAGTACTTC.

The chain combines TRBV6-2 or TRBV6-3 with TRBJ2-6; the D call may be TRBD1 or TRBD2 (6 bases each). Trimming left V 9 bases short and J 1 base short, with 16 bases between. The CDR3 totals 16 residues. Germline CDR1 and CDR2: MNHEY and SVGEGT. CDR3 sequence reads: CASNRGAGSGANVLTF. The CDR3 region has the DNA TGTGCCAGTAATAGGGGGGCTGGGTCTGGGGCCAACGTCCTGACTTTC.

J is TRBJ1-4 and V is TRBV5-6; D unclear. V was shortened by 4 bases and J by 8 bases, with 18 bases between the two germline ends. CDR1 and CDR2 (germline): SGHDT, YYEEEE. This CDR3 has 15 amino acids. CDR3 in amino acids: CASSDLKGKGEKLFF. The CDR3 bases are TGTGCCAGCAGCGACCTTAAGGGTAAAGGAGAAAAACTGTTTTTT.

This clonotype was counted ten times or more. The gene calls are TRBV7-2 and TRBJ1-5; D is ambiguous. The V and J ends lost 2 bases and 3 bases respectively, with 5 bases between them. CDR3 size: 13 residues. The germline V gene encodes CDR1 SGHTA and CDR2 FQGNSA. CDR3 bases: TGTGCCAGCAGCTTATCCTACAATCAGCCCCAGCATTTT. It codes for CASSLSYNQPQHF. The full variable domain, in which reference TRBV7-2 and TRBJ1-5 provide the parts outside the CDR3, is GAGVSQSPSNKVTEKGKDVELRCDPISGHTALYWYRQSLGQGLEFLIYFQGNSAPDKSGLPSDRFSAERTGGSVSTLTIQRTQQEDSAVYLCASSLSYNQPQHFGDGTRLSIL.

The rearrangement links TRBV20-1 to TRBJ1-6; unclear D gene. CDR1 and CDR2 from the germline V gene are DFQATT and SNEGSKA (reference sequence). The CDR3 spans 13 residues. Trimming pared 3 bases from V and 7 bases from J, leaving 10 bases between. The CDR3 DNA reads as TGCAGTGCTAGTTCTTGGCGGAATTCACCCCTCCACTTT. Protein sequence: CSASSWRNSPLHF.

This clonotype appeared a few times. The chain couples TRBV4-2 to TRBJ1-6, with 7 positions matching TRBD1. This CDR3 is 17 amino acids long. CDR1 is LGHNA, CDR2 YNFKEQ, per germline. V shed 4 bases and J 9 bases; nucleotides not matched to a gene: 15. CDR3 sequence: CASSPPGSGRGVSPLHF. The CDR3 bases are TGTGCCAGCAGCCCGCCGGGGTCCGGCAGGGGGGTTTCACCCCTCCACTTT.

This clonotype turned up a few times. The gene calls are TRBV7-9 and TRBJ2-5; 7 nucleotides agree with TRBD1. V lost 5 bases, J lost 2 bases, and 5 bases stayed unmatched. In germline, CDR1 is SEHNR, CDR2 FQNEAQ (reference sequence). This CDR3 has 14 residues. CDR3 sequence: CASSTRDRQETQYF. DNA for the CDR3: TGTGCCAGCAGCACCCGGGACAGACAAGAGACCCAGTACTTC. Variable domain in full (rest from reference TRBV7-9 and TRBJ2-5): DTGVSQNPRHKITKRGQNVTFRCDPISEHNRLYWYRQTLGQGPEFLTYFQNEAQLEKSRLLSDRFSAERPKGSFSTLEIQRTEQGDSAMYLCASSTRDRQETQYFGPGTRLLVL.

V and J are TRBV29-1 and TRBJ2-3, with D possibly being TRBD2 (6 bases). This CDR3 region has 15 residues. Trimming cost V 6 bases and J 0 bases, with 16 bases left between them. Germline CDR1 SQVTM, CDR2 ANQGSEA. CDR3 DNA sequence: TGCAGCGTGTCCGGGACTCGTGCTAGCACAGATACGCAGTATTTT. It specifies CSVSGTRASTDTQYF.

This clonotype was recorded at least ten times. This chain uses TRBV7-2 with TRBJ1-2; D is ambiguous. The CDR3 consists of 13 residues. Germline V gene lookup returns CDR1 SGHTA and CDR2 FQGNSA. Deletions cut 6 bases from V and 2 bases from J, with 10 bases between. The CDR3 is CASSSGLNYGYTF. CDR3 nucleotides: TGTGCCAGCAGTTCGGGCCTCAACTATGGCTACACCTTC.

This clonotype was counted only a few times. The rearrangement joins TRBV7-2 to TRBJ2-7, with D maybe TRBD1 (6 bases). V gave up 4 bases and J gave up 4 bases, with 17 bases separating them. This CDR3 is 15 amino acids long. CDR1 is SGHTA and CDR2 is FQGNSA in the germline V gene. The chain's CDR3 is CASSSRPGDGYEQYF. The CDR3 DNA reads as TGTGCCAGCAGCTCCCGCCCAGGGGACGGATACGAGCAGTACTTC.

The chain has TRBV7-2 and TRBJ2-7; weak D call: TRBD2 (5 bases). Trimming cost V 7 bases and J 6 bases, with 19 bases left between them. The CDR3 runs to 14 residues. The V gene's germline CDR1 is SGHTA and CDR2 FQGNSA. The CDR3 bases are TGTGCCAGCACCCTTGGGTCAAGTCGGGGCGAGCAGTACTTC. This sequence encodes CASTLGSSRGEQYF.

This clonotype was counted a few times. The chain uses TRBV11-2 and TRBJ2-3; TRBD2 is a possible D gene (6 bases). V was clipped by 1 base and J by 7 bases, with 12 bases between them. Germline CDR1 and CDR2: SGHAT and FQNNGV. This CDR3 comprises 14 residues. This chain's CDR3 is CASSLAGVLNTQYF. The CDR3 nucleotides are TGTGCCAGCAGCTTAGCGGGAGTCTTAAATACGCAGTATTTT.

This clonotype turned up a few times. The rearrangement uses TRBV4-2 and TRBJ1-1; 8 nucleotides agree with TRBD1. The germline gives CDR1 LGHNA, CDR2 YNFKEQ. Trimming cost V 4 bases and J 6 bases; bases outside gene matches: 13. This CDR3 is built from 16 residues. The CDR3, as DNA: TGTGCCAGCAGCCTACCAGACAGGGGAATCGGGCCTGAAGCTTTCTTT. This translates into CASSLPDRGIGPEAFF.

The CDR3 here is CASRIDSYQETQYF. In DNA, the CDR3 is TGTGCCAGCAGGATAGACAGCTACCAAGAGACCCAGTACTTC. The genes are TRBV6-1 and TRBJ2-5, with D perhaps TRBD1 (5 bases). The V end was cut by 6 bases, the J end by 0 bases, with 11 bases between. The CDR3 extends over 14 amino acids. The germline V gene has CDR1 MNHNS and CDR2 SASEGT.